These 6 T cell receptor beta chains were sequenced from one sample in a study of cytomegalovirus exposure and HLA in healthy donors. This PCR relied on a set of 60 Vbeta primers and 13 Jbeta primers. Method: immunoSEQ multiplex PCR; TCRdb's copy keeps in-frame clones and lacks some. The sample records approximately 150,000 clones, under 70% being singletons. Sequences were obtained from PBMCs. These TCRs come from a woman between 25 and 40 years old in good health and CMV-seropositive.

This rearrangement joins TRBV5-1 to TRBJ2-3; D is undetermined. Germline assignment: CDR1 SGHRS and CDR2 YFSETQ. V shed 6 bases and J shed 5 bases, with 13 bases lying between them. The CDR3 runs 13 residues. CDR3 in amino acids: CASMRHPRDTQYF. CDR3 nucleotide sequence: TGCGCCAGCATGAGACACCCCAGAGATACGCAGTATTTT.

This clone was counted only a few times. The CDR3 coding sequence is TGTGCCAGCAGCCGATCTAGCGGTAGATACAATGAGCAGTTCTTC. It yields the protein CASSRSSGRYNEQFF. The V call is TRBV6-5, the J call TRBJ2-1; 7 bases map to TRBD2. There are 15 residues in the CDR3. CDR1 and CDR2 from the germline V gene are MNHEY and SVGAGI. V gave up 6 bases and J gave up 4 bases; unmatched junction bases: 9.

Only a few counts were recorded for this clone. The rearrangement uses TRBV28 and TRBJ1-5; TRBD1 might be the D (6 bases). CDR1 MDHEN and CDR2 SYDVKM come from the germline V gene. Trimming removed 2 bases at V and 6 bases at J, with 20 bases between. The CDR3 is 17 residues long. The DNA for the CDR3 is TGTGCCAGCAGTTTACGCCGCTTAGGGGGGGGGTTTCAGCCCCAGCATTTT. Protein sequence: CASSLRRLGGGFQPQHF.

V usage is TRBV7-9 and J usage is TRBJ1-2; D gene uncertain. The germline gives CDR1 SEHNR, CDR2 FQNEAQ (reference sequence). V was cut by 0 bases and J by 7 bases, with 12 bases left in between. The CDR3 length is 14 residues. The CDR3 DNA is TGTGCCAGCAGCTTAGCGCAGACTTACTCTGGCTACACCTTC. Translating it yields CASSLAQTYSGYTF.

The chain carries TRBV6-6 and TRBJ2-2; the D is unclear. Between the trimmed V and J ends, which lost 2 bases and 8 bases, there was a span of 3 bases. The CDR3 consists of 11 residues. Germline values: CDR1 MNHNY, CDR2 SVGAGI (reference sequence). The DNA of the CDR3 is TGTGCCAGCAGTTACCCTGGGGAGCTGTTTTTT. Protein sequence: CASSYPGELFF.

The chain recombines TRBV27 with TRBJ1-1, with 11 bases matching TRBD1. The germline V gene encodes CDR1 MNHEY and CDR2 SMNVEV (reference sequence). The CDR3 has 14 residues. V gave up 5 bases and J gave up 5 bases; unmatched junction bases: 4. The CDR3 DNA sequence: TGTGCCAGCAGTGAGGGGACAGGGGGGACTGAAGCTTTCTTT. Protein: CASSEGTGGTEAFF.